Listed below are T cell receptor beta chains from one sample, sequenced in a study of cytomegalovirus exposure and HLA in healthy donors. Assay: immunoSEQ multiplex PCR; the TCRdb copy retains only in-frame clones and omits some. The table records 120,000 or so clones, about 79% of them present only once. The sequencing input was PBMCs. The receptors were gathered from a woman between 50 and 59 years old in good health and CMV-seronegative. The CDR3 runs from the conserved cysteine through the conserved F or W. The D gene is left open where the match is weak. The listing skips clone size in some rows; elsewhere it reads once, few, many or a size class.

J	V	size	D	DNA	CDR3
TRBJ1-1	TRBV11-2	NA	NA	TGTGCCAGCAGCTTTAGCTTGCAGGGTTTGGACACTGAAGCTTTCTTT	CASSFSLQGLDTEAFF
TRBJ1-5	TRBV7-8	NA	NA	TGTGCCAGCAGCTTATTCCGGGATGATTTAGAAATTCAGCCCCAGCATTTT	CASSLFRDDLEIQPQHF
TRBJ1-3	TRBV7-9	NA	TRBD1	TGTGCCAGCAGACTACAGGGGTACACCATATATTTT	CASRLQGYTIYF
TRBJ1-6	TRBV15	NA	NA	TGTGCCACCAGGGACCTCAGGGGTGGGGCTAATTCACCCCTCCACTTT	CATRDLRGGANSPLHF
TRBJ2-7	TRBV7-8	NA	NA	TGTGCCAGCAGCCCCGCCTTGCTTGGGAGCCGCATATCCTACGAGCAGTACTTC	CASSPALLGSRISYEQYF
TRBJ2-7	TRBV7-8	NA	NA	TGTGCCAGCAGCTGGACAGAGACCTACGAGCAGTACTTC	CASSWTETYEQYF
TRBJ1-1	TRBV19	NA	TRBD1	TGTGCCAGTAGCCCGGGACAGGTGGTTTCAGCTTTCTTT	CASSPGQVVSAFF
TRBJ2-7	TRBV28	few	TRBD2	TGTGCCAGCAGTCCCCCCCCTAGCGGGAGATACGAGCAGTACTTC	CASSPPPSGRYEQYF
TRBJ2-1	TRBV1	NA	NA	TGCACCAGCAGCAAAACTGGCTGGCGGAGGGAGCAGTTCTTC	CTSSKTGWRREQFF
TRBJ2-2	TRBV4-2	NA	NA	TGTGCCAGCAGCCAAGATGCTAGCGACTACACCGGGGAGCTGTTTTTT	CASSQDASDYTGELFF
TRBJ1-1	TRBV5-4	NA	NA	TGTGCCAGCAGCTTGGGGCAGGAGAACACTGAAGCTTTCTTT	CASSLGQENTEAFF
TRBJ2-3	TRBV15	once	NA	TGTGCCACCAGCAGTATGGCCGGGGCAGATACGCAGTATTTT	CATSSMAGADTQYF
TRBJ2-7	TRBV6-5	once	NA	TGTGCCAGCAGTCGACAGCCTCACTCCTACGAGCAGTACTTC	CASSRQPHSYEQYF
TRBJ1-3	TRBV7-9	NA	NA	TGTGCCAGCAGCTTTATAAACACCATATATTTT	CASSFINTIYF
TRBJ1-4	TRBV2	NA	TRBD1	TGTGCCAGCACCTCACAGGGGGCCGGTGAAAAACTGTTTTTT	CASTSQGAGEKLFF
TRBJ1-5	TRBV30	NA	NA	TGTGCCTGGATACGACAGGATAATCAGCCCCAGCATTTT	CAWIRQDNQPQHF
TRBJ2-7	TRBV19	NA	NA	TGTGCCAGTAGTACGACAGGATCCTACGAGCAGTACTTC	CASSTTGSYEQYF
TRBJ2-5	TRBV6-6	NA	TRBD2	TGTGCCAGCAGACCAACCAGCGGGGCAGAGACCCAGTACTTC	CASRPTSGAETQYF
TRBJ1-6	TRBV6-1	NA	NA	TGTGCCAGCAGTGAAGCCCGGGGAAGCGATTCACCCCTCCACTTT	CASSEARGSDSPLHF
TRBJ2-7	TRBV4-1	NA	TRBD2	TGCGCCAGCAGCCAACCGACTAGCGGGATTACCTACGAGCAGTACTTC	CASSQPTSGITYEQYF
TRBJ2-7	TRBV6-5	NA	NA	TGTGCCAGCAGTTACGTTAGCTGGGACGAGCAGTACTTC	CASSYVSWDEQYF
TRBJ2-7	TRBV28	NA	NA	TGTGCCAGCGCGGTTGGAGGGAGTGGGGAGCAGTACTTC	CASAVGGSGEQYF
TRBJ2-7	TRBV27	NA	NA	TGTGCCAGCAGCAACTTCTCCTACGAGCAGTACTTC	CASSNFSYEQYF
TRBJ2-1	TRBV6-6	NA	TRBD2	TGTGCCAGCAAAGCGGGAGATTACAATGAGCAGTTCTTC	CASKAGDYNEQFF
TRBJ2-2	TRBV4-3	NA	NA	TGCGCCAGCAGCTTCGAGCCCACCGGGGAGCTGTTTTTT	CASSFEPTGELFF
TRBJ1-4	TRBV4-2	NA	NA	TGTGCCAGCAGCCAAGGGGGGGGGACGGGGAATGAAAAACTGTTTTTT	CASSQGGGTGNEKLFF
TRBJ2-5	TRBV7-2	NA	NA	TGTGCCAGCAGCTTAATAGTAAACAGACAAGAGACCCAGTACTTC	CASSLIVNRQETQYF
TRBJ2-7	TRBV2	NA	TRBD2	TGTGCCAGCAGGACCCGGACTAGCGAGTCCTACGAGCAGTACTTC	CASRTRTSESYEQYF
TRBJ2-7	TRBV6-5	NA	NA	TGTGCCAGCGCAGGCAGCACCTACGAGCAGTACTTC	CASAGSTYEQYF
TRBJ2-7	TRBV28	NA	TRBD2	TGTGCCAGCAGTTCAGGGACTAGCGGGAGCCACGAGCAGTACTTC	CASSSGTSGSHEQYF
TRBJ1-5	TRBV7-9	NA	TRBD1	TGTGCCAGCAGCTTAGGTTTTCGGACAGCACAGGGGGCCAATCAGCCCCAGCATTTT	CASSLGFRTAQGANQPQHF
TRBJ1-4	TRBV28	NA	TRBD1	TGTGCCAGCAAGTTGACAGGGGATAATGAAAAACTGTTTTTT	CASKLTGDNEKLFF
TRBJ2-3	TRBV6-5	once	NA	TGTGCCAGCAGTTACTCGCTAGCGAGAGATACGCAGTATTTT	CASSYSLARDTQYF
TRBJ2-1	TRBV7-2	NA	NA	TGTGCCAGCAGCTTAGAGGGGGTAGGGGCGGGGGCCCGGGGGCAGTTCTTC	CASSLEGVGAGARGQFF
TRBJ1-1	TRBV5-1	NA	NA	TGCGCCAGCAGTTTAGGAGCGATGAACACTGAAGCTTTCTTT	CASSLGAMNTEAFF
TRBJ2-7	TRBV19	NA	TRBD1	TGTGCCACCACAGGGGCCTCCTACGAGCAGTACTTC	CATTGASYEQYF
TRBJ2-5	TRBV12-5	NA	NA	TGTGCTAGTGGTTTGAGGAGGGAGACCCAGTACTTC	CASGLRRETQYF
TRBJ2-3	TRBV5-4	few	NA	TGTGCCAGCAGCTCGACAGGAGCCACAGATACGCAGTATTTT	CASSSTGATDTQYF
TRBJ1-2	TRBV27	NA	NA	TGTGCCAGCAGTTCCGACCCCAGGTTCTACTATGGCTACACCTTC	CASSSDPRFYYGYTF
TRBJ2-7	TRBV5-4	NA	TRBD1	TGTGCCAGCAGCTTGGCCGGGGGACAGGGACAATTCTACGAGCAGTACTTC	CASSLAGGQGQFYEQYF
TRBJ2-3	TRBV7-9	once	TRBD2	TGTTCCAGCAGCTTGGGCGGCGGGGGTCTCACGAGCACAGATACGCAGTATTTT	CSSSLGGGGLTSTDTQYF
TRBJ1-4	TRBV28	NA	NA	TGTGCCAGCAGTTTACCCTCGAAGAGGAAGGAAAAACTGTTTTTT	CASSLPSKRKEKLFF
TRBJ2-1	TRBV29-1	NA	TRBD2	TGCAGCTCCTCGGGGGGGTATGAGCAGTTCTTC	CSSSGGYEQFF
TRBJ2-3	TRBV5-1	NA	TRBD2	TGCGCCAGCAGCTTGGGGGGAGCGGGAGGCACAGATACGCAGTATTTT	CASSLGGAGGTDTQYF
TRBJ2-7	TRBV10-3	once	TRBD1	TGTGCCATCAGTGAATCGGGACAGACCTCCTACGAGCAGTACTTC	CAISESGQTSYEQYF
TRBJ2-3	TRBV5-4	NA	NA	TGTGCCAGCAGCGGGGGGGGCGGCACAGATACGCAGTATTTT	CASSGGGGTDTQYF
TRBJ2-7	TRBV19	NA	TRBD1	TGTGCCAGTAGAGCAAGACAGGGGTCCAACTACGAGCAGTACTTC	CASRARQGSNYEQYF
TRBJ2-1	TRBV11-1	NA	TRBD2	TGTGCCAGCAGTCCAAGCGGGGGGTACTACAATGAGCAGTTCTTC	CASSPSGGYYNEQFF
TRBJ1-5	TRBV18	NA	NA	TGTGCCAGCTCACCAGGGGGCAAGCAGCCCCAGCATTTT	CASSPGGKQPQHF
TRBJ2-7	TRBV15	once	TRBD2	TGTGCCACCAGCAGTGGTACGGGACTAGCATCCCGCGAGCAGTACTTC	CATSSGTGLASREQYF
TRBJ2-5	TRBV7-9	NA	NA	TGTGCCAGCAGCTTGGTCGGAGGGAACCAGTACTTC	CASSLVGGNQYF
TRBJ1-2	TRBV28	NA	NA	TGTGCCAGCGGGCCGGGGTCAGAGATATATGGCTACACCTTC	CASGPGSEIYGYTF
TRBJ2-2	TRBV2	NA	TRBD1	TGTGCCAGCAGGGTTAGACAGGGGTCCGGGGAGCTGTTTTTT	CASRVRQGSGELFF
TRBJ1-1	TRBV27	NA	NA	TGTGCCAGCAGTTGGGGCGGCTGGGACACTGAAGCTTTCTTT	CASSWGGWDTEAFF
TRBJ2-1	TRBV7-9	NA	TRBD2	TGTGCCAGCAGCCTTAGAAGACTAGCGGGAGATGAGCAGTTCTTC	CASSLRRLAGDEQFF